This record concerns one TCR beta chain sequence. As processed by the authors: Quantification of nucleated cells was approximated via reference gene primer amplification. Assay used: immunoSEQ multiplex PCR; TCRdb lists only in-frame clones, some missing. That table supplies the V and J calls and clone size; D and trimming were determined from the DNA. The sample gives under 95,000 clones, roughly 87% of which show up once; over 8.5% is in the top ten. This sample is drawn from a study of blood T cell repertoires in COVID-19. Background on the study: Spain, Italy and the United States supplied samples that represented acute and convalescent COVID-19.

This TCR was recovered from a man aged 45-60 years with acute or convalescent COVID-19. Input material: peripheral blood.

This CDR3 reads CASSRDRPNTGELFF. CDR3 nucleotides: TGTGCCAGCTCCAGGGACAGACCGAACACCGGGGAGCTGTTTTTT. The rearrangement links TRBV18 to TRBJ2-2; 7 nucleotides align to TRBD1. The V gene's germline CDR1 is KGHSH and CDR2 LQKENI. This CDR3 comprises 15 residues. Trimming removed 6 bases from V and 0 bases from J; junction bases left unmatched: 4.